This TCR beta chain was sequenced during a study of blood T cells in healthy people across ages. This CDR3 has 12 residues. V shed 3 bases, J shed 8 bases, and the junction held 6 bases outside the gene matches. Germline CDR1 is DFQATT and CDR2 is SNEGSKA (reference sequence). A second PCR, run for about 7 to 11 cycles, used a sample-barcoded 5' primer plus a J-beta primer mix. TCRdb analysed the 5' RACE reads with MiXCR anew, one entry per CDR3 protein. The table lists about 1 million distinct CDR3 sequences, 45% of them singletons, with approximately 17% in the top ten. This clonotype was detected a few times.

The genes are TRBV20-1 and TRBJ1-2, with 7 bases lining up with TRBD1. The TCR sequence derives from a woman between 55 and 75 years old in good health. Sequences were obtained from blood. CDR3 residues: CSASTTGIGYTF. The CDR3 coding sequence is TGCAGTGCTAGCACGACAGGGATCGGCTACACCTTC.